Listed here is a single TCR beta chain. The antigen it binds to is not known. No clone much larger than this one lies a single base away; base qualities are absent. Including the terminal cysteine and phenylalanine, the CDR3 comprises 14 residues. Only the CDR3 portion is preserved as DNA: 42 bases, with reading frame beginning at the first base. Trimming costs V 2 bases and J 3 bases, and their ends lie 11 bases apart. The CDR1 and CDR2 encoded by the germline V gene are MNHEY and SVGEGT. The roughly 39 donors, aged roughly 6 to 90 years, were systemically healthy Caucasian individuals from Russia. About 9.8 milliliters of peripheral blood were drawn from each donor into EDTA-treated Vacutainer tubes. PBMCs were isolated by Ficoll-Paque density-gradient centrifugation, with at least 6 million obtained per sample. Total RNA was extracted from PBMCs with Trizol reagent, with at least 6 micrograms obtained per sample. The percentages of naive CD45RAhigh/CD27high T cells were determined by flow cytometry on a PBMC aliquot from every donor.

The data were obtained in a study of blood T cells in healthy people across ages (dated by TCRdb to between 2014 and 2017). Regarding the study in general: In model experiments, roughly one uniquely barcoded TCR beta cDNA molecule per two T cells was captured by template switching. The study measured age-related changes in TCR beta repertoire diversity using deep sequencing normalized with unique cDNA molecular identifiers. The donors were split into four age groups: young (average 16 years), middle-aged (39), aged (more than 60) and long-lived (82). To avoid experimental bias, donors of different ages were distributed randomly across sequencing lanes. Using the same blood draw, the study looked at two additional independent replicas of 1 million unique cDNA reads for two donors, one aged 18 to 30 and the other aged 80 or older.

The investigation overall reported the following: Estimates of total diversity from one million sequenced T cells were regarded as lower bounds and underestimates. Observed TCR beta diversity correlated strongly with the percentage of naive T cells measured by flow cytometry. The long-lived group showed more naive CD4+ T cells, fewer expanded clones and increased TCR diversity than the aged group, suggesting age selection. Since profiling was done on bulk unsorted PBMCs, naive and antigen-experienced compartments could not be conclusively compared. The CMV infection status of donors was not known, potentially confounding age-related changes in expanded clonotypes. As age increased, observed TCR beta diversity per million T cells dropped in a roughly linear way, and a significant reduction was already evident by age about 40.

Library preparation was by 5' RACE. Sequencing relied on an Illumina HiSeq 2500. A second 7 to 11 cycle PCR used a sample-barcoded 5' primer and a J-beta primer mix. A unique molecular identifier was introduced onto each TCR beta cDNA molecule by a template-switch 5' adaptor carrying 12 random nucleotides. Each sample yielded at least 3 million CDR3-containing paired-end reads. First-strand cDNA synthesis was performed from all RNA using the Mint cDNA synthesis kit, with priming by a TRBC-specific oligonucleotide. Following uracil-DNA glycosylase treatment, all cDNA underwent a first 18-cycle PCR with the universal primers M1SS and BC2_uni_R. As for how the authors treated the data: For normalization, 1 million high-quality reads, each with a distinct molecular identifier, were randomly selected from each sample. Reads sharing molecular identifiers were discarded rather than binned into consensus sequences. MiTCR, set to a Q25 quality threshold and the strictest error-elimination algorithm, was used for CDR3 identification, clonotype clustering and error correction. A nonparametric unseen species model with Euler transformation was used to estimate lower-bound total TCR beta diversity. The raw public data were reprocessed by TCRdb itself: fastp quality trimming at Q25, MiXCR clonotype calling, in-frame beta chains only. All rows with the same CDR3 protein become a single entry with the most common DNA and genes. TCRdb, not the authors, supplied the V and J calls. The sample table lists approximately 700,000 distinct CDR3 sequences, approximately 29% of them with a count of one. Together, the top ten hold less than 20% of the sample.

The sequence derives from a woman at least 80 years old in good health. Donor details come from another sample of the same person, matched by shared clones. The rearranged chain carries TRBV6-2 or TRBV6-3 and TRBJ2-7, and perhaps TRBD1 as D gene, on 5 matching bases. The sample was blood. The nucleotides read TGTGCCAGCAGTTACCTGTCCGACAGCTACGAGCAGTACTTC. It specifies CASSYLSDSYEQYF.